This is a list of T cell receptor beta chains from one sample in a study of T-cell reconstitution after alpha-beta-depleted transplantation in children. TCRdb re-analysed the PCR reads in MiXCR, keeping a single row per CDR3 protein. Among 250,000 to 300,000 distinct CDR3 sequences listed, 9.5% to 13% were seen once. The input for sequencing was PBMCs, taken before TCRalphabeta/CD19-depleted stem cell transplant. These receptors all come from a boy under two years old with acute myeloid leukemia, due to receive a stem cell transplant. Each CDR3 is given without its conserved first and last residue. A D gene is named only where the DNA matches it firmly. The listing skips clone size in some rows; elsewhere it reads once, few, many or a size class.

TRBV4-2	.	many	TRBJ2-3	ASSQEPLVTTDTQY
TRBV20-1	.	many	TRBJ1-6	SATQPAPVNSPLH
TRBV5-1	TRBD1	.	TRBJ2-1	ASSLAGTGNNEQF
TRBV12-3/TRBV12-4	.	many	TRBJ2-7	ASSPGNSYEQY
TRBV9	TRBD1	many	TRBJ2-7	ASSATRDRTYEQY
TRBV20-1	.	.	TRBJ1-6	SATRGSGSLYNSPLH
TRBV20-1	.	few	TRBJ2-7	SARDPVGTSSYEQY
TRBV25-1	.	many	TRBJ1-3	ASSEGWRSSGNTIY
TRBV14	.	many	TRBJ2-1	ASSQVVLGEQF
TRBV27	.	many	TRBJ2-7	ASSSQPGGNPFSEQY
TRBV4-3	TRBD2	.	TRBJ2-5	ASSSALAGEETQY
TRBV12-3/TRBV12-4	.	.	TRBJ1-1	ARSLTGNTEAF
TRBV20-1	.	.	TRBJ2-7	SASRQVYEQY
TRBV12-3/TRBV12-4	TRBD2	many	TRBJ2-7	ASRPGTSGSSQY
TRBV9	.	many	TRBJ1-1	ASSVDGGNTEAF
TRBV20-1	TRBD1	many	TRBJ1-1	SATGTGPEAF
TRBV15	.	many	TRBJ2-5	ATSRAPGQKETQY
TRBV5-1	.	.	TRBJ2-3	ASSHRQTNTDTQY
TRBV7-2	.	many	TRBJ2-6	ASSPWGARGANVLT
TRBV5-1	.	many	TRBJ2-5	ASSLVAEGETQY
TRBV10-3	TRBD1	.	TRBJ2-7	AIAPGQGSGEQY
TRBV7-9	.	many	TRBJ2-4	ASTIGPLGQDIQY
TRBV7-9	.	many	TRBJ2-7	ASSLARIPYEQY
TRBV5-1	.	few	TRBJ2-3	ASSSNTWTDTQY
TRBV18	.	few	TRBJ1-3	ASSPPSGTPKLEIY
TRBV29-1	TRBD2	many	TRBJ2-3	SASGGTDTQY